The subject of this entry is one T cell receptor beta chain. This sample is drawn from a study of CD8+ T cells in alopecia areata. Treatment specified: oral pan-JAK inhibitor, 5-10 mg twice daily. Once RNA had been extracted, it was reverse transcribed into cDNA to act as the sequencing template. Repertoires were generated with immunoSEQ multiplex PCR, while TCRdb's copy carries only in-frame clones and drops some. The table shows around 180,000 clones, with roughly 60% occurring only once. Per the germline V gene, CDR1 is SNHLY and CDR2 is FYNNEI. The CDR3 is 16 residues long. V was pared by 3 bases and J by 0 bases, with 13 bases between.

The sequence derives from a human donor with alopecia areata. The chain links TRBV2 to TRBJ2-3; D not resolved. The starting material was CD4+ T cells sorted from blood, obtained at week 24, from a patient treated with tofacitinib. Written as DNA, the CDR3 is TGTGCCAGCAGTGATGGTGGCCTGACGAGCACAGATACGCAGTATTTT. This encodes CASSDGGLTSTDTQYF.